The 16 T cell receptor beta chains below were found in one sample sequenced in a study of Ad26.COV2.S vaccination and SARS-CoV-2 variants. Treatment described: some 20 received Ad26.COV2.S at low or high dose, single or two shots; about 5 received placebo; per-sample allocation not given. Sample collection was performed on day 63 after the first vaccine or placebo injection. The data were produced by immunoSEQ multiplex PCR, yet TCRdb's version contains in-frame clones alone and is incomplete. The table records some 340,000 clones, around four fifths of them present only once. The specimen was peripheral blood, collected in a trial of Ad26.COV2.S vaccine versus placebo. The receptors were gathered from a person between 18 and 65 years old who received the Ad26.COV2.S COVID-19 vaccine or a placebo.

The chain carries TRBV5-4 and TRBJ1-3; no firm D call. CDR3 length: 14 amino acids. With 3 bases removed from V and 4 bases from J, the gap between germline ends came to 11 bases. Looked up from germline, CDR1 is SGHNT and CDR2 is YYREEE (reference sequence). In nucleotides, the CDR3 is TGTGCCAGCAGCTCCCAGAAGTCAGGAAACACCATATATTTT. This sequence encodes CASSSQKSGNTIYF.

The CDR3 bases are TGTGCCAGCAGCCTAGAATGGAACACTGAAGCTTTCTTT. Its protein is CASSLEWNTEAFF. The gene calls are TRBV6-4 and TRBJ1-1, with no clear D. The CDR3 runs 13 residues. V was trimmed by 6 bases and J by 1 base, leaving 9 bases between them. Germline CDR1 reads MRHNA; CDR2 reads SNTAGT.

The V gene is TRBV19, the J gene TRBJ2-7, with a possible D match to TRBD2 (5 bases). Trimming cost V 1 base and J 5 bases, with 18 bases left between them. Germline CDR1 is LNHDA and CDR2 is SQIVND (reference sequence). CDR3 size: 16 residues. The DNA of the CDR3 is TGTGCCAGTAGTATAGCCCCGGGCGGAGGCCTGGACGAGCAGTACTTC. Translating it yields CASSIAPGGGLDEQYF.

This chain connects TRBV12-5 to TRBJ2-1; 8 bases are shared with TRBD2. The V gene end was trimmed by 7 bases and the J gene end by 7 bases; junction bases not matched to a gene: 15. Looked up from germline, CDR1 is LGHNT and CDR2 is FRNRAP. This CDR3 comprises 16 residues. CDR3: CASAPLVVGGGNEQFF. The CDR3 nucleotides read TGTGCTAGTGCCCCCCTTGTCGTCGGCGGGGGGAATGAGCAGTTCTTC.

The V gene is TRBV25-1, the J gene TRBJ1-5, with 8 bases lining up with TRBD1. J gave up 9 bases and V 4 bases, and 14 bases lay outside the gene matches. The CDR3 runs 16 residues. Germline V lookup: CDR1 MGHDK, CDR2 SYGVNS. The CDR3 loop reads CASSARDRIPPWPQHF. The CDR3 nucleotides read TGTGCCAGCAGTGCCCGGGACAGGATACCTCCGTGGCCCCAGCATTTT.

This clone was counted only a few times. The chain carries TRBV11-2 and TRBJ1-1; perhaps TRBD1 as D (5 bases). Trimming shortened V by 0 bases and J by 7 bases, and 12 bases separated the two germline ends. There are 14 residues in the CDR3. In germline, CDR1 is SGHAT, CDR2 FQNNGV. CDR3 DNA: TGTGCCAGCAGCTTAGACAGGGTAGGAAGTGAAGCTTTCTTT. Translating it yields CASSLDRVGSEAFF. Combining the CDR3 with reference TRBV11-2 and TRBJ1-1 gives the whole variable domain EAGVAQSPRYKIIEKRQSVAFWCNPISGHATLYWYQQILGQGPKLLIQFQNNGVVDDSQLPKDRFSAERLKGVDSTLKIQPAKLEDSAVYLCASSLDRVGSEAFFGQGTRLTVV.

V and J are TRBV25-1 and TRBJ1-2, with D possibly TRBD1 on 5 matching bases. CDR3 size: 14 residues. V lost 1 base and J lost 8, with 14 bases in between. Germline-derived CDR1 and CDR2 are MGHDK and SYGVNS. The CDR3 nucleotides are TGTGCCAGCAGTGAATGGGGCCCGGAGGGGGGCTACACCTTC. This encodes CASSEWGPEGGYTF.

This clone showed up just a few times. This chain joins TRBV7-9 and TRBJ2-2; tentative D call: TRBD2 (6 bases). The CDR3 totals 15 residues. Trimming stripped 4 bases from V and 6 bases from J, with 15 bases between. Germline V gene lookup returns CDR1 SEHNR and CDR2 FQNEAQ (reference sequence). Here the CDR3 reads CASSSKDYESGELFF. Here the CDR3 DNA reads TGTGCCAGCAGCTCGAAGGACTACGAATCCGGGGAGCTGTTTTTT.

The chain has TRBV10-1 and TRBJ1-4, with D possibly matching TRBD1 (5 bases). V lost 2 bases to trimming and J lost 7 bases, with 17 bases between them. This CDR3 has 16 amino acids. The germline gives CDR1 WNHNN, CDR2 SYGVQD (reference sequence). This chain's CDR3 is CASSEEPGLPSEKLFF. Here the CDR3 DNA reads TGCGCCAGCAGTGAGGAGCCGGGACTCCCTAGTGAAAAACTGTTTTTT.

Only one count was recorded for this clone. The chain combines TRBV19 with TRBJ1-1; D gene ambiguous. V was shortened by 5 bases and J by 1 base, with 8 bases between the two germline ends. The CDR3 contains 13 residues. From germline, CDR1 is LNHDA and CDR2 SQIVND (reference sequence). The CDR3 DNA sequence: TGTGCCAGTAGTTCCCCGGCGAACACTGAAGCTTTCTTT. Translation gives CASSSPANTEAFF.

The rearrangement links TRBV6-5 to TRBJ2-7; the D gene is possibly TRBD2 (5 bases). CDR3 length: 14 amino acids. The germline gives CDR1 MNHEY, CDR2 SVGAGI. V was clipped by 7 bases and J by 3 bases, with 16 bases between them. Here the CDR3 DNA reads TGTGCCAGCAATAAAAACGACGGGATCTACGAGCAGTACTTC. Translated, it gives CASNKNDGIYEQYF.

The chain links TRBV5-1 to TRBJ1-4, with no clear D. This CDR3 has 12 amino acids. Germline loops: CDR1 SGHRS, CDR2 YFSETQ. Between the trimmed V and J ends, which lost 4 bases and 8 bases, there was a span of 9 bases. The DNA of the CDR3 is TGCGCCAGCAGCCCCGGGAGAGAAAAACTGTTTTTT. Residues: CASSPGREKLFF.

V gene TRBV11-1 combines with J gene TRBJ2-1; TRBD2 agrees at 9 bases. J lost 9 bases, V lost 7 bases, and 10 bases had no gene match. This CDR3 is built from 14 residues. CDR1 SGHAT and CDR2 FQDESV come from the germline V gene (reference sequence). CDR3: CASTPAGGPGEQFF. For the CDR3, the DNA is TGTGCCAGCACCCCGGCGGGGGGGCCGGGTGAGCAGTTCTTC.

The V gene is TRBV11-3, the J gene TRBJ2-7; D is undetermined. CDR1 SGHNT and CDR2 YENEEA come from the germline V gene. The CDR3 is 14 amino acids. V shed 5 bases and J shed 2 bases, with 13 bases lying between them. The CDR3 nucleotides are TGTGCCAGCAGCCGACGGACCGGTACCTACGAGCAGTACTTC. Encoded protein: CASSRRTGTYEQYF.

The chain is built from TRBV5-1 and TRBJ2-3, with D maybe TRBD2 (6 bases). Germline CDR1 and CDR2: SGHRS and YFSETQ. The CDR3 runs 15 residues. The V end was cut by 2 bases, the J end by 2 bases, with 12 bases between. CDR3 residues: CASSFSPGDTDTQYF. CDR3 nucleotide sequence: TGCGCCAGCAGCTTCAGTCCGGGGGACACAGATACGCAGTATTTT.

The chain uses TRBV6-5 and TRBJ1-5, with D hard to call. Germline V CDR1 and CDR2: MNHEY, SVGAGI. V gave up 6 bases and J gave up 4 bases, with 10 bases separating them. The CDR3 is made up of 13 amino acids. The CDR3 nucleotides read TGTGCCAGCAGAGGGCTGCAGAATCAGCCCCAGCATTTT. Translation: CASRGLQNQPQHF.